Presented here are 19 T cell receptor beta chains from one specimen sequenced in a study of T cells in localized non-small cell lung cancer. TCRdb's copy holds only in-frame clones and misses some; the assay was immunoSEQ multiplex PCR. The repertoire holds under 3,500 clones, with about 24% as singletons. Sample: normal lung tissue next to the tumor, taken before any cancer treatment. The source is a man aged 40 to 75 with stage III squamous cell lung carcinoma.

This chain links TRBV11-3 with TRBJ2-1; 7 bases agree with TRBD1. With 1 base clipped from V and 6 bases from J, the junction kept 6 bases outside the gene matches. The germline V gene has CDR1 SGHNT and CDR2 YENEEA. The CDR3 runs to 15 residues. The CDR3 loop reads CASSLGQGDVNEQFF. The CDR3 nucleotides read TGTGCCAGCAGCTTAGGTCAGGGGGATGTCAATGAGCAGTTCTTC.

The chain has TRBV29-1 and TRBJ1-2; possible D gene TRBD1, 6 bases. Germline values: CDR1 SQVTM, CDR2 ANQGSEA. V was shortened by 4 bases and J by 6 bases, with 18 bases between the two germline ends. This CDR3 spans 14 amino acids. The CDR3 loop is CSVGQVAGRDGYTF. Written as DNA, the CDR3 is TGCAGCGTTGGACAGGTCGCGGGGAGAGATGGCTACACCTTC.

This rearrangement joins TRBV6-8 to TRBJ1-1; 8 positions match TRBD1. Germline V gives CDR1 MNHGY, CDR2 SAAAGT. The CDR3 is 14 residues long. With 6 bases clipped from V and 1 base from J, the junction kept 4 bases outside the gene matches. CDR3 residues: CASSRQGWNTEAFF. Written as DNA, the CDR3 is TGTGCCAGCAGCCGACAGGGGTGGAACACTGAAGCTTTCTTT.

The chain links TRBV11-3 to TRBJ2-1; D gene unclear. V was clipped by 5 bases and J by 7 bases, with 15 bases between them. The CDR3 has 14 residues. Germline V gene sequence: CDR1 SGHNT, CDR2 YENEEA. The chain's CDR3 is CASSPASPLNEQFF. The CDR3 DNA is TGTGCCAGCAGCCCGGCGTCCCCTCTTAATGAGCAGTTCTTC.

A few counts support this clone. The J gene is TRBJ1-2, the V gene TRBV11-3; D uncertain. V was clipped by 4 bases and J by 1 base, with 16 bases between them. The length of the CDR3 is 16 residues. Germline values: CDR1 SGHNT, CDR2 YENEEA. The CDR3 reads CASSYPGRIDNYGYTF. CDR3 in DNA: TGTGCCAGCAGCTACCCAGGACGGATCGATAACTATGGCTACACCTTC. The full variable domain, in which reference TRBV11-3 and TRBJ1-2 provide the parts outside the CDR3, is EAGVVQSPRYKIIEKKQPVAFWCNPISGHNTLYWYLQNLGQGPELLIRYENEEAVDDSQLPKDRFSAERLKGVDSTLKIQPAELGDSAVYLCASSYPGRIDNYGYTFGSGTRLTVV.

This clone was recorded a few times. This chain joins TRBV28 and TRBJ1-5; possible D gene TRBD1, 6 bases. The CDR3 sequence is 14 residues long. The germline gives CDR1 MDHEN, CDR2 SYDVKM. With 3 bases removed from V and 6 bases from J, the gap between germline ends came to 12 bases. The CDR3 nucleotides are TGTGCCAGCAGTTTGAGGAGAGGGGGTCAGCCCCAGCATTTT. Translating gives CASSLRRGGQPQHF.

This clone showed up just a few times. The chain links TRBV11-3 to TRBJ2-1, with D unresolved. CDR3 size: 17 residues. Per the germline V gene, CDR1 is SGHNT and CDR2 is YENEEA. Trimming removed 2 bases at V and 2 bases at J, with 16 bases between. This CDR3 is CASSLYTLGQTYNEQFF. CDR3 DNA: TGTGCCAGCAGCTTATATACGCTAGGGCAGACCTACAATGAGCAGTTCTTC. The full variable domain, completed using reference TRBV11-3 and TRBJ2-1, is EAGVVQSPRYKIIEKKQPVAFWCNPISGHNTLYWYLQNLGQGPELLIRYENEEAVDDSQLPKDRFSAERLKGVDSTLKIQPAELGDSAVYLCASSLYTLGQTYNEQFFGPGTRLTVL.

Notes on this clone: The sequenced fragment ends 1 residue before the CDR3 boundary, so the rest is inferred from the germline J gene. The genes are TRBV10-3 and TRBJ2-3; D perhaps matches TRBD2 (5 bases). Germline CDR1 and CDR2: ENHRY and SYGVKD. V dropped 2 bases and J dropped 7 bases, with 7 bases sitting between them. The CDR3 is 12 amino acids. The sequenced part of the CDR3 DNA is TGTGCCATCAGTGAGGGAGGAAATACGCAGTAT. It is translated as CAISEGGNTQY. The full CDR3 sequence reads CAISEGGNTQYF.

This clone was seen only a few times. The chain employs TRBV11-3 and TRBJ2-2; tentatively, D is TRBD1 or TRBD2 (5 bases each). Trimming left V 5 bases short and J 0 bases short, with 10 bases between. CDR1 and CDR2 from the germline V gene are SGHNT and YENEEA. The CDR3 extends over 15 amino acids. CDR3 in amino acids: CASSRGVTNTGELFF. CDR3 sequence (DNA): TGTGCCAGCAGCAGAGGGGTTACGAACACCGGGGAGCTGTTTTTT.

CDR3 nucleotides: TGCAGCGTTCGCGGGCCCGGCGGGGGAAACACCATATATTTT. It yields the protein CSVRGPGGGNTIYF. The chain employs TRBV29-1 and TRBJ1-3; D unresolved. V was clipped by 5 bases and J by 4 bases, with 15 bases between them. The CDR3 has 14 residues. Germline assignment: CDR1 SQVTM and CDR2 ANQGSEA.

The chain carries TRBV10-1 and TRBJ2-3, with D possibly TRBD2 on 6 matching bases. From germline, CDR1 is WNHNN and CDR2 SYGVQD (reference sequence). V lost 8 bases and J lost 3, with 21 bases in between. This CDR3 spans 16 amino acids. Here the CDR3 reads CASSQPKVGGTDTQYF. CDR3 nucleotide sequence: TGCGCCAGCTCCCAACCAAAGGTGGGGGGAACAGATACGCAGTATTTT.

This chain joins TRBV19 and TRBJ1-1; 7 bases fit TRBD1. The CDR3 is made up of 13 amino acids. Germline V gene lookup returns CDR1 LNHDA and CDR2 SQIVND (reference sequence). V dropped 8 bases and J dropped 0; count of bases not matched to a gene: 3. The CDR3 here is CASQDRLNTEAFF. CDR3 coding DNA: TGTGCCAGTCAGGACAGGCTGAACACTGAAGCTTTCTTT.

By sample fraction, this clone is medium-sized. V is TRBV6-8 and J is TRBJ1-4, with D possibly matching TRBD1 (6 bases). The V gene lost 7 bases and the J gene lost 8 bases, with 23 bases spanning the gap. Germline CDR1 and CDR2: MNHGY and SAAAGT. The CDR3 has 16 amino acids. CDR3: CASTIGNWGAGEKLFF. The CDR3 region has the DNA TGTGCCAGCACGATCGGGAATTGGGGGGCAGGCGAAAAACTGTTTTTT.

The chain recombines TRBV11-3 with TRBJ2-3; D remains ambiguous. The CDR3 is 15 amino acids. V was shortened by 0 bases and J by 0 bases, with 7 bases between the two germline ends. Germline V gene sequence: CDR1 SGHNT, CDR2 YENEEA. The CDR3 sequence: CASSLERSSTDTQYF. As DNA, the CDR3 is TGTGCCAGCAGCTTAGAGCGGAGTAGCACAGATACGCAGTATTTT.

Only a few counts were recorded for this clone. The chain joins TRBV6-8 to TRBJ2-6; D is unresolved. The V gene lost 6 bases and the J gene lost 4 bases, with 10 bases spanning the gap. The CDR3 is 14 amino acids. Germline V CDR1 and CDR2: MNHGY, SAAAGT. CDR3 DNA sequence: TGTGCCAGCAGCGCCAGGCCCGGGGCCAACGTCCTGACTTTC. Translated, it gives CASSARPGANVLTF.

The chain links TRBV14 to TRBJ2-1, with D possibly being TRBD1 (6 bases). The CDR3 runs to 13 residues. Trimming took off 1 base at V and 14 bases at J, with 15 bases between the two ends. From germline, CDR1 is SGHDN and CDR2 FVKESK. Here the CDR3 reads CASSQGPDRTEFF. DNA of the CDR3: TGTGCCAGCAGCCAAGGTCCGGACAGAACAGAGTTCTTC.

V gene TRBV19 combines with J gene TRBJ1-2; perhaps TRBD1 as D (5 bases). V lost 4 bases and J lost 7, with 13 bases in between. This CDR3 spans 13 amino acids. Germline assignment: CDR1 LNHDA and CDR2 SQIVND (reference sequence). CDR3 nucleotide sequence: TGTGCCAGTAGTAGAAGTAGGGACGGTGGCTACACCTTC. As protein: CASSRSRDGGYTF.

The DNA for the CDR3 is TGCGCCAGCAGCCTCAAGGGACAGCCCTTGAACACTGAAGCTTTCTTT. Encoded protein: CASSLKGQPLNTEAFF. The chain recombines TRBV5-1 with TRBJ1-1; 7 bases fit TRBD1. The CDR3 is 16 amino acids. Trimming removed 4 bases from V and 0 bases from J; junction bases left unmatched: 9. Germline CDR1 is SGHRS and CDR2 is YFSETQ. Supplemented by reference TRBV5-1 and TRBJ1-1, the full variable domain reads KAGVTQTPRYLIKTRGQQVTLSCSPISGHRSVSWYQQTPGQGLQFLFEYFSETQRNKGNFPGRFSGRQFSNSRSEMNVSTLELGDSALYLCASSLKGQPLNTEAFFGQGTRLTVV.

The V call is TRBV10-2, the J call TRBJ2-1, with 11 bases aligning to TRBD1. The CDR3 is 16 amino acids. Trimming at V came to 4 bases and at J to 4 bases, leaving 6 bases not matched to a gene. The germline V gene has CDR1 WSHSY and CDR2 SAAADI. The CDR3 sequence: CASSGIGTGGYNEQFF. The CDR3, as DNA: TGCGCCAGCAGTGGAATAGGGACAGGGGGATACAATGAGCAGTTCTTC.